The rows below give T cell receptor beta chains drawn from one sample of a study of blood T cell repertoires in COVID-19. This table comes from immunoSEQ multiplex PCR, and its TCRdb copy is limited to in-frame clones, with some not included. The repertoire holds 250,000 to 300,000 clones, with approximately 90% as singletons. Sequencing was done on a sample of PBMCs or T cells enriched from blood (not recorded which). The receptors stem from a woman in her thirties or forties with acute COVID-19. The CDR3 runs from the conserved cysteine through the conserved F or W. The D gene is left open where the match is weak. Clone size is shown for a subset of rows, as once, few, many or a class of expanded clone.

j_call	v_call	clone_size	d_call	cdr3_nt	cdr3_aa
TRBJ2-1	TRBV27	-	-	TGTGCCAGCAGTCGAATGCCCGGTTTCAATGAGCAGTTCTTC	CASSRMPGFNEQFF
TRBJ2-3	TRBV7-2	-	TRBD2	TGTGCCAGCAGCTTAGAGCTAGCGGGAGGGCCTAGGGATACGCAGTATTTT	CASSLELAGGPRDTQYF
TRBJ2-7	TRBV15	-	-	TGTGCCACCAGCCCATCGAGGGAATTAATGAACGAGCAGTACTTC	CATSPSRELMNEQYF
TRBJ2-2	TRBV6-1	-	-	TGTGCCAGCAGGGAAAAGGTTTACGAGACAGATACCGGGGAGCTGTTTTTT	CASREKVYETDTGELFF
TRBJ2-1	TRBV10-3	-	-	TGTGCCATCAGTGAGTCTAGCACGAGCTCCTACAATGAGCAGTTCTTC	CAISESSTSSYNEQFF
TRBJ2-7	TRBV7-2	-	-	TGTGCCAGCAGCTATAGACATCAACCGGAGCAGTACTTC	CASSYRHQPEQYF
TRBJ2-1	TRBV24-1	-	TRBD1	TGTGCCACCAGTGACCCAGGGGGCCACAATGAGCAGTTCTTC	CATSDPGGHNEQFF
TRBJ2-1	TRBV27	-	TRBD1	TGTGCCAGCAGTACCCTCGGGACAGGGATTTCTGAGCAGTTCTTC	CASSTLGTGISEQFF
TRBJ2-1	TRBV3-1/TRBV3-2	few	TRBD1	TGTGCCAGCAGCCAAGGCCAAAGGGGGCAGGGTCAGTTCTTC	CASSQGQRGQGQFF
TRBJ2-3	TRBV5-1	-	-	TGCGCCAGCAGCTTGGATGGGGGGAGCTCAGATACGCAGTATTTT	CASSLDGGSSDTQYF
TRBJ1-1	TRBV18	-	-	TGTGCCAGCTCCCCCAGGTCGAACACTGAAGCTTTCTTT	CASSPRSNTEAFF
TRBJ2-1	TRBV28	-	TRBD1	TGTGCCAGCAGAAAGGGACAGGGCCGGCAGTTCTTC	CASRKGQGRQFF
TRBJ2-7	TRBV10-3	-	TRBD2	TGTGCCATCAAAGAACTAGCGGGGGGCTACGAGCAGTACTTC	CAIKELAGGYEQYF
TRBJ1-2	TRBV7-9	-	-	TGTGCCAGCAGCCCCTCGCCGGGACAACTACTTAACTATGGCTACACCTTC	CASSPSPGQLLNYGYTF
TRBJ1-1	TRBV19	once	TRBD1	TGTGCCAGTAGTGTCGGGACAGGGCTTTCTGAAGCTTTCTTT	CASSVGTGLSEAFF
TRBJ2-7	TRBV15	once	-	TGTGCCACCAGCCTAGGGGGAAGCTACGAGCAGTACTTC	CATSLGGSYEQYF
TRBJ1-5	TRBV28	-	-	TGTGCCAGCAGTTCTATACCGGGGCCCCAGCATTTT	CASSSIPGPQHF
TRBJ2-7	TRBV9	-	-	TGTGCCAGCAGCTTAGGCGGGGTAGCAGGACACGAGCAGTACTTC	CASSLGGVAGHEQYF
TRBJ2-1	TRBV30	once	TRBD1	TGTGCCTGGACGGGACAGGGATCAGTCAATGAGCAGTTCTTC	CAWTGQGSVNEQFF
TRBJ1-2	TRBV7-8	-	-	TGTGCCAGCAGCTTATTAGGTGGGGCATCAGGTGGCTACACCTTC	CASSLLGGASGGYTF
TRBJ1-1	TRBV6-5	-	-	TGTGCCAGCACCGATCCGGGAGGGAGAAACACTGAAGCTTTCTTT	CASTDPGGRNTEAFF
TRBJ2-1	TRBV10-1	-	TRBD2	TGCGCCAGCAGGATTAGCGGGGGGGCTAGGTCCTACAATGAGCAGTTCTTC	CASRISGGARSYNEQFF
TRBJ1-1	TRBV28	-	-	TGTGCCAGCACCCTGGGACACGGTGGAGCTTTCTTT	CASTLGHGGAFF
TRBJ2-2	TRBV19	-	TRBD2	TGTGCCAGTAGTATCCCCCCACTAGCGGGAGGAGGTACCGGGGAGCTGTTTTTT	CASSIPPLAGGGTGELFF
TRBJ2-1	TRBV1	-	-	TGCACCAGCAGCCAAGATCCGGGACTAGCGGGGAGTTTATCCTACAATGAGCAGTTCTTC	CTSSQDPGLAGSLSYNEQFF